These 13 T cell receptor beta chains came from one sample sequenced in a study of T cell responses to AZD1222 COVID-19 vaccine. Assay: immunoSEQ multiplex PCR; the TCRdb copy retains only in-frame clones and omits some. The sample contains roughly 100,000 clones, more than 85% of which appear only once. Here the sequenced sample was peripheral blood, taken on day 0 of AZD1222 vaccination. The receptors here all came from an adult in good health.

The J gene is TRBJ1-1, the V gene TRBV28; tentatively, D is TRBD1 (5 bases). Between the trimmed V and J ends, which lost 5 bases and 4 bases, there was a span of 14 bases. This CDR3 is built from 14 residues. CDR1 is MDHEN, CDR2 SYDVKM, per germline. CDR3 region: CASSPWAGTTEAFF. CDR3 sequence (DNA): TGTGCCAGCAGTCCCTGGGCAGGGACCACTGAAGCTTTCTTT. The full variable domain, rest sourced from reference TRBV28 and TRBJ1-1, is DVKVTQSSRYLVKRTGEKVFLECVQDMDHENMFWYRQDPGLGLRLIYFSYDVKMKEKGDIPEGYSVSREKKERFSLILESASTNQTSMYLCASSPWAGTTEAFFGQGTRLTVV.

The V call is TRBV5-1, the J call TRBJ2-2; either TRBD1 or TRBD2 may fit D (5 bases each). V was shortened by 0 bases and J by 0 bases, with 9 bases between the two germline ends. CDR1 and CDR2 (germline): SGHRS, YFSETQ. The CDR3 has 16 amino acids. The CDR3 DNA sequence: TGCGCCAGCAGCTTGGATGGGACGGCGAACACCGGGGAGCTGTTTTTT. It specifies CASSLDGTANTGELFF.

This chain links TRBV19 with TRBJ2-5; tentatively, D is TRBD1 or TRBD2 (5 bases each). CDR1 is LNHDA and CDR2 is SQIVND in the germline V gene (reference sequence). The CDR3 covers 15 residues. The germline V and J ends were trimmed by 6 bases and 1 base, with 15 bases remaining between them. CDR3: CASSLPGRIQETQYF. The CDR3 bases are TGTGCCAGTAGCCTACCGGGACGGATCCAAGAGACCCAGTACTTC.

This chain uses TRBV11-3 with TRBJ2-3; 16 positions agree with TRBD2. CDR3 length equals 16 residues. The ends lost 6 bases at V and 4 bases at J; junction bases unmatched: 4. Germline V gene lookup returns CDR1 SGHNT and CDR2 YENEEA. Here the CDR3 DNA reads TGTGCCAGCAGTTCCGGGACTAGCGGGAGGGCAGATACGCAGTATTTT. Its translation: CASSSGTSGRADTQYF.

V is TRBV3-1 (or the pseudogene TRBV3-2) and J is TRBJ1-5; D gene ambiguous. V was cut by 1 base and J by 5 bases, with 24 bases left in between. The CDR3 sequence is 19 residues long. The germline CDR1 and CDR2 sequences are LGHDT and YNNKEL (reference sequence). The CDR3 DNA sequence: TGTGCCAGCAGCCAAGGCGAAAGGCCATCGTCGGGAGTCTATCAGCCCCAGCATTTT. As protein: CASSQGERPSSGVYQPQHF.

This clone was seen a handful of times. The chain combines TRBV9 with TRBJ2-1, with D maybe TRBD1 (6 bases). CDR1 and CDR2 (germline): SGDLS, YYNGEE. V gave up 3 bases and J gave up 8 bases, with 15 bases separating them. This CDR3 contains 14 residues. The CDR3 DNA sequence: TGTGCCAGCAGCGCAACCCTAGGGGGATATGAGCAGTTCTTC. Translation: CASSATLGGYEQFF.

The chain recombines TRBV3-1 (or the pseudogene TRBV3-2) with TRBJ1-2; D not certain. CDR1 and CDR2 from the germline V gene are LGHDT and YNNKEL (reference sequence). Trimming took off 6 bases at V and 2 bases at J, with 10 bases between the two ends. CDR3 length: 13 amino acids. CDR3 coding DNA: TGTGCCAGCAGTCCAGAGCCGAACTATGGCTACACCTTC. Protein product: CASSPEPNYGYTF.

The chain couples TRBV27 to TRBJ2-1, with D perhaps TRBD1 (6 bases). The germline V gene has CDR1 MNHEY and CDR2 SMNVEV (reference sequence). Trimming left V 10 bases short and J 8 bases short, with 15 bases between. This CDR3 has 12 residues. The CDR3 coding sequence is TGTGCCACCCGAAGGGGGTGGGATGAGCAGTTCTTC. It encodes CATRRGWDEQFF.

The CDR3 reads CASSLVLAEETQYF. CDR3 DNA sequence: TGTGCCAGCAGCTTAGTTCTAGCGGAAGAGACCCAGTACTTC. The rearrangement uses TRBV11-2 and TRBJ2-5; 7 bases map to TRBD2. Germline V gene lookup returns CDR1 SGHAT and CDR2 FQNNGV. The V and J ends lost 1 base and 3 bases, in that order; junction bases with no gene match: 2. The CDR3 totals 14 residues.

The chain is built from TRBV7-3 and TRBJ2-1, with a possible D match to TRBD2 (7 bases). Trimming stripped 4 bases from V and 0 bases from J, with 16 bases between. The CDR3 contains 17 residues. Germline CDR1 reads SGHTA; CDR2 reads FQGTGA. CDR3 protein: CASSSLGGGSSYNEQFF. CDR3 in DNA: TGTGCCAGCAGCTCCCTCGGGGGCGGGAGCTCCTACAATGAGCAGTTCTTC.

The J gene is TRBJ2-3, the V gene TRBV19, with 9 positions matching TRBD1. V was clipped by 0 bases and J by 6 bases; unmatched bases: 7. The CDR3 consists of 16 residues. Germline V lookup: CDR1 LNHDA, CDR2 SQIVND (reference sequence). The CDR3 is CASSIDGTGYMDTQYF. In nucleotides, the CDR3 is TGTGCCAGTAGTATAGATGGGACAGGGTACATGGATACGCAGTATTTT.

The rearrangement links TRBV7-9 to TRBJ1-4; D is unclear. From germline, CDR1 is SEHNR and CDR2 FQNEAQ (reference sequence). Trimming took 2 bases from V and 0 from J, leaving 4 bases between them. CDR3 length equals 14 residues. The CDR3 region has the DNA TGTGCCAGCAGCTTAATAGCAACTAATGAAAAACTGTTTTTT. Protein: CASSLIATNEKLFF.

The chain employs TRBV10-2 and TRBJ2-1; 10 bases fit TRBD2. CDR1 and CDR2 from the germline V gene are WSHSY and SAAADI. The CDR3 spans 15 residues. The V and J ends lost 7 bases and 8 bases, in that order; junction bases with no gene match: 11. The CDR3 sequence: CASTGSGRAPYEQFF. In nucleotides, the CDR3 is TGCGCCAGCACCGGGAGCGGGAGGGCCCCCTATGAGCAGTTCTTC.